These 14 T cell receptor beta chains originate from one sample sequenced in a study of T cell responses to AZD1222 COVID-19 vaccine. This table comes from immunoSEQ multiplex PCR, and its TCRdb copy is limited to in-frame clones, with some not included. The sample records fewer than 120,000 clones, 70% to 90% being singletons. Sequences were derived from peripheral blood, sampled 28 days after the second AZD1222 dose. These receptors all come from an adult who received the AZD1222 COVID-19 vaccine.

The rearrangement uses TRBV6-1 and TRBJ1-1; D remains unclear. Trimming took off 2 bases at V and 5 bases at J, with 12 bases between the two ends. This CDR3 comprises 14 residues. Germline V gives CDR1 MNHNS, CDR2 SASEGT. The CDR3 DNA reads TGTGCCAGCAGTGAAAGGGCGGGAGTGACTGAAGCTTTCTTT. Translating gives CASSERAGVTEAFF.

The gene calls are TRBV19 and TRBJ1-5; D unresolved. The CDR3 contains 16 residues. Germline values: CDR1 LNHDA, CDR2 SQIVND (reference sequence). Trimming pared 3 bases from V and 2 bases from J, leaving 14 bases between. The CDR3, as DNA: TGTGCCAGTAGTATGACCCTCTTGGGTGGCAATCAGCCCCAGCATTTT. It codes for CASSMTLLGGNQPQHF.

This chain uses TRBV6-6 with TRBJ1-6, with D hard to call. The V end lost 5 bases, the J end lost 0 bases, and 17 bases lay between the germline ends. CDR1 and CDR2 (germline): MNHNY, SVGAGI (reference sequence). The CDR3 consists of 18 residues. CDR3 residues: CASSPHHGLSSYNSPLHF. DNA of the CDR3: TGTGCCAGCAGTCCCCATCACGGATTAAGCTCCTATAATTCACCCCTCCACTTT.

The CDR3 protein is CASSITVPNNEQFF. Written as DNA, the CDR3 is TGTGCCAGTAGTATTACCGTCCCGAACAATGAGCAGTTCTTC. The chain recombines TRBV19 with TRBJ2-1; D is uncertain. The CDR3 contains 14 residues. Trimming pared 3 bases from V and 5 bases from J, leaving 11 bases between. Germline CDR1 reads LNHDA; CDR2 reads SQIVND (reference sequence).

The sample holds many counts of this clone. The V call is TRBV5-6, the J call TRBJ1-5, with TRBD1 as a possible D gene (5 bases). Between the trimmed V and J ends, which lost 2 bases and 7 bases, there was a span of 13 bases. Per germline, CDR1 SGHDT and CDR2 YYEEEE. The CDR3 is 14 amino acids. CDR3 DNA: TGTGCCAGCAGCTTCAGGCGGGGGGGGCAGCCCCAGCATTTT. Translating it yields CASSFRRGGQPQHF.

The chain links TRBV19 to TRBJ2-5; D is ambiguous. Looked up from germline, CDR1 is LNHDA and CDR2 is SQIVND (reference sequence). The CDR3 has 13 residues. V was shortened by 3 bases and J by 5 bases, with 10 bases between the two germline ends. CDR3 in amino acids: CASSITPGETQYF. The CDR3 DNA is TGTGCCAGTAGTATCACGCCCGGGGAGACCCAGTACTTC.

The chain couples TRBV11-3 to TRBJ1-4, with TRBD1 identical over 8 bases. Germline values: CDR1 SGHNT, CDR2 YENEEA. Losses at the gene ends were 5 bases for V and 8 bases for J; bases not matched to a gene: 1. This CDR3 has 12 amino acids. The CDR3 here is CASSRTGEKLFF. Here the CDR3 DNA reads TGTGCCAGCAGCAGGACAGGGGAAAAACTGTTTTTT.

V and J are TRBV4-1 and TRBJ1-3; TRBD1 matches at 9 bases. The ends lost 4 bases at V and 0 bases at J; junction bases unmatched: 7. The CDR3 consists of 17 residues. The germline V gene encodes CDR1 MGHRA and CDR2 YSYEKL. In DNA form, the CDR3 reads TGCGCCAGCAGCCCTCGGGGACAGGGATCCTCTGGAAACACCATATATTTT. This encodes CASSPRGQGSSGNTIYF.

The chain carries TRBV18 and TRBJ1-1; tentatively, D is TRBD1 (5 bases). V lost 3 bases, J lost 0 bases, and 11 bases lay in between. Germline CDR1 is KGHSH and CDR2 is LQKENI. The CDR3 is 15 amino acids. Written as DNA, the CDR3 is TGTGCCAGCTCACCTAGCGGGGGGATGAACACTGAAGCTTTCTTT. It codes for CASSPSGGMNTEAFF.

Here the CDR3 DNA reads TGTGCCAGCTCACCCCGACAGGGGTCGGCATCCTACGAGCAGTACTTC. Amino acid sequence: CASSPRQGSASYEQYF. The chain is built from TRBV18 and TRBJ2-7, with 8 bases identical to TRBD1. The ends lost 3 bases at V and 1 base at J; junction bases unmatched: 8. CDR1 is KGHSH, CDR2 LQKENI, per germline. The CDR3 length is 16 residues.

CDR3 region: CASSPLGGTYNQPQHF. The DNA of the CDR3 is TGTGCCAGTAGCCCCCTCGGGGGGACATATAATCAGCCCCAGCATTTT. This chain connects TRBV19 to TRBJ1-5; D may be TRBD1 (6 bases). Germline lookup yields CDR1 LNHDA and CDR2 SQIVND (reference sequence). CDR3 size: 16 residues. The V end was cut by 6 bases, the J end by 4 bases, with 19 bases between.

In nucleotides, the CDR3 is TGCGCCAGCAGTATGGGCCAGGGAAGGGATACGCAGTATTTT. Its protein is CASSMGQGRDTQYF. The rearrangement joins TRBV5-1 to TRBJ2-3; maybe TRBD1 (5 bases). The germline V and J ends were trimmed by 5 bases and 6 bases, with 16 bases remaining between them. Looked up from germline, CDR1 is SGHRS and CDR2 is YFSETQ. CDR3 length: 14 residues.

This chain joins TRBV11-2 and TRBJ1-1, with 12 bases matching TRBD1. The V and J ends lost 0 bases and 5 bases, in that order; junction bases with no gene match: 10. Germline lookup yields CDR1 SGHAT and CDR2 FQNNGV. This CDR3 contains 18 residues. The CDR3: CASSLDDQWDRGPTEAFF. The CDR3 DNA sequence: TGTGCCAGCAGCTTAGATGATCAGTGGGACAGGGGGCCTACTGAAGCTTTCTTT.

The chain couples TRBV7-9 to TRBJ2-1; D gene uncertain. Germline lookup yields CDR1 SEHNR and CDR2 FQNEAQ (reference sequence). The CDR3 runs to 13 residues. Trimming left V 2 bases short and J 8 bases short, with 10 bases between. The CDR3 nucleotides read TGTGCCAGCAGCTTATTGGGTGTGGATGAGCAGTTCTTC. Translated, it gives CASSLLGVDEQFF.